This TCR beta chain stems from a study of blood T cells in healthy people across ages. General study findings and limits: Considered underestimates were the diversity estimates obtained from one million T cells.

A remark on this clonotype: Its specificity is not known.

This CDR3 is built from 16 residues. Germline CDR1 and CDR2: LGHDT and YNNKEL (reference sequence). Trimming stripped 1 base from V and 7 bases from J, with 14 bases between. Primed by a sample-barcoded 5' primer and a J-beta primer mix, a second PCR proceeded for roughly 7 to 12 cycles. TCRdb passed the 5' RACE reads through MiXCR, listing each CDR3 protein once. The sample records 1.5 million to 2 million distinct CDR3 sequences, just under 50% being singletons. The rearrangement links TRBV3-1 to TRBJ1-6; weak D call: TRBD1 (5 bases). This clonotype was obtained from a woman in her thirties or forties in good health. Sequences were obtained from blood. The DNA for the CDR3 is TGTGCCAGCAGCCAAGTAGGGGCACAGTCCAATTCACCCCTCCACTTT. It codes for CASSQVGAQSNSPLHF.